This is a list of T cell receptor beta chains from one sample in a study of beta chain features in type 1 diabetes. The table came from immunoSEQ multiplex PCR; TCRdb's copy has only in-frame clones and leaves some out. This table has roughly 280,000 clones, approximately 25% appearing once. The specimen sequenced was naive CD4+ T cells from blood. All receptors come from a woman aged 25 to 45 with type 1 diabetes. CDR3s include the opening cysteine and the closing phenylalanine or tryptophan. Fields, in order: J gene, clone size, D gene, V gene, CDR3 DNA, CDR3 protein. The D gene is left open where the match is weak. Clone size, where shown, is once, few, many, or a class for clones that have expanded.

TRBJ2-5 | - | - | TRBV6-1 | TGTGCCAGCAGTTCCGGGGTTCGAGAGACCCAGTACTTC | CASSSGVRETQYF
TRBJ1-5 | - | - | TRBV29-1 | TGCAGCCCCTGGACAGTCAATAGCAATCAGCCCCAGCATTTT | CSPWTVNSNQPQHF
TRBJ1-2 | few | - | TRBV4-2 | TGTGCCAGCAGCCAAGAACCCCAGGGGTATGGCTACACCTTC | CASSQEPQGYGYTF
TRBJ1-5 | few | - | TRBV5-1 | TGCGCCAGCAGCTTGGATGGAACAGCCCCTAATCAGCCCCAGCATTTT | CASSLDGTAPNQPQHF
TRBJ2-1 | few | TRBD2 | TRBV6-6 | TGTGCCAGCAGTCGACAGGGACTAGCGAACAATGAGCAGTTCTTC | CASSRQGLANNEQFF
TRBJ2-6 | - | TRBD1 | TRBV4-1 | TGCGCCAGCAGCCAAGTACAAGGACAGGGAATTGGCTCTGGGGCCAACGTCCTGACTTTC | CASSQVQGQGIGSGANVLTF
TRBJ2-1 | few | TRBD1 | TRBV27 | TGTGCCAGCAGTTCGGGACAGGGAAAGAATGAGCAGTTCTTC | CASSSGQGKNEQFF
TRBJ2-1 | - | TRBD2 | TRBV27 | TGTGCCAGCACGCGACTAGCGGGAGTAGATGAGCAGTTCTTC | CASTRLAGVDEQFF
TRBJ1-1 | - | TRBD1 | TRBV29-1 | TGCAGCGCCGGACAGGTAGGCACTGAAGCTTTCTTT | CSAGQVGTEAFF
TRBJ2-1 | - | - | TRBV7-7 | TGTGCTAGCAGCTTAGGCGAGGATGGCAATGAGCAGTTCTTC | CASSLGEDGNEQFF
TRBJ1-1 | - | TRBD1 | TRBV18 | TGTGCCAGCTCACCCGACAGGGTAGCTGAAGCTTTCTTT | CASSPDRVAEAFF
TRBJ2-5 | - | - | TRBV28 | TGTGCCAGCAGTTTAATCGGGAGCGAGACCCAGTACTTC | CASSLIGSETQYF